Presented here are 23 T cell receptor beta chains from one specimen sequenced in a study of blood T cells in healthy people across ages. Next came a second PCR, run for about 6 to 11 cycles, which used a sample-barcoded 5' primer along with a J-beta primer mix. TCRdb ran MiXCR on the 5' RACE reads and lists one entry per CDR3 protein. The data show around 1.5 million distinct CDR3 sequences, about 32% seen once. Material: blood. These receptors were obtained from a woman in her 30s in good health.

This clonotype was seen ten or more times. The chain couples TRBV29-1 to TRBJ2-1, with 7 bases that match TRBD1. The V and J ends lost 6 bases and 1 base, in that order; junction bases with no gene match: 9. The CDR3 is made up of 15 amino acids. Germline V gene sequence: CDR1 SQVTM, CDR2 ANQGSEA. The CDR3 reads CSVPDRVQSYNEQFF. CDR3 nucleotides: TGCAGCGTCCCCGACAGGGTACAGTCCTACAATGAGCAGTTCTTC.

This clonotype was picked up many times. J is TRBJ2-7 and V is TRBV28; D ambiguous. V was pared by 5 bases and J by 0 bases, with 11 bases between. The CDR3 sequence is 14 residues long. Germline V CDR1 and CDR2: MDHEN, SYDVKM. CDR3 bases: TGTGCCAGCAGTCCTGACCGGCACTCCTACGAGCAGTACTTC. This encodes CASSPDRHSYEQYF. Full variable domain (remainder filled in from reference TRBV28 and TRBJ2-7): DVKVTQSSRYLVKRTGEKVFLECVQDMDHENMFWYRQDPGLGLRLIYFSYDVKMKEKGDIPEGYSVSREKKERFSLILESASTNQTSMYLCASSPDRHSYEQYFGPGTRLTVT.

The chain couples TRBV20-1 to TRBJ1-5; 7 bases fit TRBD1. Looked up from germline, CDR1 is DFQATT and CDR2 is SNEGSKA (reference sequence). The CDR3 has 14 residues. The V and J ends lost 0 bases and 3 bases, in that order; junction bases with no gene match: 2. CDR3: CSAREDRHNQPQHF. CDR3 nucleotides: TGCAGTGCTAGAGAGGACAGGCACAATCAGCCCCAGCATTTT.

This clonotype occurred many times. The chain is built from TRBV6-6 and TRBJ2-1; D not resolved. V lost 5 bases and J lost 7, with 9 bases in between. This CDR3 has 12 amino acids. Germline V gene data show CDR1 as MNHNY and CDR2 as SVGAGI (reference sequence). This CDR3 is CASSDAKNEQFF. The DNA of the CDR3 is TGTGCCAGCAGTGACGCGAAAAATGAGCAGTTCTTC.

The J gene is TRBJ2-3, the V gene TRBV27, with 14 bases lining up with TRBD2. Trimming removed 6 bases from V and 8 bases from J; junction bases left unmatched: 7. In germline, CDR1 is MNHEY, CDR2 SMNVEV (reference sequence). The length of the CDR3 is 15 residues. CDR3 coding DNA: TGTGCCAGCAGGTCCGGGACTAGCGGGAGTGGTACGCAGTATTTT. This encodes CASRSGTSGSGTQYF.

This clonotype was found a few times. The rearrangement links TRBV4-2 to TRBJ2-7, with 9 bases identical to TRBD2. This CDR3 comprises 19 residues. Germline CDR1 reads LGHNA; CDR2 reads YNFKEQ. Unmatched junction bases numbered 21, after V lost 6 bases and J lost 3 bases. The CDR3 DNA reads TGTGCCAGCAGTCAGAGGGAGTCAGCGGGAGGCACCGTTGGCTACGAGCAGTACTTC. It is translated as CASSQRESAGGTVGYEQYF.

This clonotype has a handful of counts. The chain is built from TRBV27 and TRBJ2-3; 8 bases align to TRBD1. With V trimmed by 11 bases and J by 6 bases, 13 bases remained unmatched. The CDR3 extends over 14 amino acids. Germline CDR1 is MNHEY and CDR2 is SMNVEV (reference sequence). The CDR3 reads CASSPGGSLDTQYF. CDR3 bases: TGTGCCTCCTCCCCAGGGGGCAGTTTGGATACGCAGTATTTT.

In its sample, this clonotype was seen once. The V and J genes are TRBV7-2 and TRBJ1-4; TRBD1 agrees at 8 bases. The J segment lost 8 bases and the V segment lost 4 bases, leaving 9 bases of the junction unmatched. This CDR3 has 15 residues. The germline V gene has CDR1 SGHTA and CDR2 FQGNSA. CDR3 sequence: CASSSGRGRGEKLFF. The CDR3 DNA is TGTGCCAGCAGCTCAGGCAGGGGGCGGGGGGAAAAACTGTTTTTT.

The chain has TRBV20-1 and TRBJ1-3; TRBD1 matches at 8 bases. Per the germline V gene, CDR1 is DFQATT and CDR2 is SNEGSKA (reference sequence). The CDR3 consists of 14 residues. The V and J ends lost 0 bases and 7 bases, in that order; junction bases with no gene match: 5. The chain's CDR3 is CSARDRQGSNTIYF. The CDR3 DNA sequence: TGCAGTGCTAGAGACCGACAGGGGAGCAACACCATATATTTT.

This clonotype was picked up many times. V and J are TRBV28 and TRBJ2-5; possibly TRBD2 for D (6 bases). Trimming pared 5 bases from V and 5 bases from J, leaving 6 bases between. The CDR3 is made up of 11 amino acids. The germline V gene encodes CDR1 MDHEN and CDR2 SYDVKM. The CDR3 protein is CASSREETQYF. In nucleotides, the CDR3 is TGTGCCAGCAGTCGGGAGGAGACCCAGTACTTC.

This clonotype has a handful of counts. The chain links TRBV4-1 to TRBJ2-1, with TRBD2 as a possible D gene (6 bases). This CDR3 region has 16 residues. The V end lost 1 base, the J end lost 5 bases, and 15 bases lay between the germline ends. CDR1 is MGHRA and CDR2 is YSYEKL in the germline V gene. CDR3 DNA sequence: TGCGCCAGCAGCCAAGGGCACGGGGGAGGCCACAATGAGCAGTTCTTC. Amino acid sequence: CASSQGHGGGHNEQFF.

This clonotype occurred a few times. CDR3 loop: CSARGGPKGYPNEQYF. The CDR3 DNA reads TGCAGTGCTAGAGGGGGACCTAAGGGGTACCCCAACGAGCAGTACTTC. This chain links TRBV20-1 with TRBJ2-7; possibly TRBD1 or TRBD2 for D (5 bases each). This CDR3 is built from 16 residues. Germline assignment: CDR1 DFQATT and CDR2 SNEGSKA (reference sequence). Trimming took 1 base from V and 5 from J, leaving 21 bases between them.

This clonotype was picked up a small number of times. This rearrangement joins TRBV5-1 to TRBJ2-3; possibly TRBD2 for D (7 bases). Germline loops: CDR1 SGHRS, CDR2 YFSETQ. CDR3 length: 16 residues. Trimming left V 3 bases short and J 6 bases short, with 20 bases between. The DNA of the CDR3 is TGCGCCAGCAGCTCATTAGGGGGAGGGCCGTTTGATACGCAGTATTTT. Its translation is CASSSLGGGPFDTQYF. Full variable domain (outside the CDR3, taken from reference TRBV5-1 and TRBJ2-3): KAGVTQTPRYLIKTRGQQVTLSCSPISGHRSVSWYQQTPGQGLQFLFEYFSETQRNKGNFPGRFSGRQFSNSRSEMNVSTLELGDSALYLCASSSLGGGPFDTQYFGPGTRLTVL.

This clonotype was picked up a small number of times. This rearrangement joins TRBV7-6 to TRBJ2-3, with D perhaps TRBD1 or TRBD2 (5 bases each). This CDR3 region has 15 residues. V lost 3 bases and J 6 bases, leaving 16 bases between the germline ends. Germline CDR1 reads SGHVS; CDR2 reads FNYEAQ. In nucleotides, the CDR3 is TGTGCCAGCAGCTTTGGGACCGCCCGAGTGGATACGCAGTATTTT. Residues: CASSFGTARVDTQYF.

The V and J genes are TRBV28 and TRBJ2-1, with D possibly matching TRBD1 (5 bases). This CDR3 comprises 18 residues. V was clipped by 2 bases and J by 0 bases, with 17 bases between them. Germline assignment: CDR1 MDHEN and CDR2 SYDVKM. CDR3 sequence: CASSLNAGHPSSYNEQFF. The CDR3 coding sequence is TGTGCCAGCAGTTTAAATGCAGGGCACCCTTCCTCCTACAATGAGCAGTTCTTC.

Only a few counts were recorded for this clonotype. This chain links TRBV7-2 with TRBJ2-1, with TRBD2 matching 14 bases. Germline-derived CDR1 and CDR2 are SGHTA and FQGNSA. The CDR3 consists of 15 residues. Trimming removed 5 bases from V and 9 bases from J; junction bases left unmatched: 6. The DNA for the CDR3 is TGTGCCAGCAGCCGTCCGGGACTAGCGGGAGTTGAGCAGTTCTTC. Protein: CASSRPGLAGVEQFF.

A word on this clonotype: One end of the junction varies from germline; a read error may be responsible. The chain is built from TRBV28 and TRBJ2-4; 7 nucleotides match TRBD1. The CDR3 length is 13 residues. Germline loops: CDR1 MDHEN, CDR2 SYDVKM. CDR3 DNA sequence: TGTGCCAGCAATTTAAGGGGGCAAAACATTCAGTACTTC. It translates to CASNLRGQNIQYF.

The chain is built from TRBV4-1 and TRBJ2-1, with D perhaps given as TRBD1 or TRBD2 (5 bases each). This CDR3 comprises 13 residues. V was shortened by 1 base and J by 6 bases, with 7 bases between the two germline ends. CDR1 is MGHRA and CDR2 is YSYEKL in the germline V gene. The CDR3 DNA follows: TGCGCCAGCAGCCAAGTGAGGGGCAATGAGCAGTTCTTC. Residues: CASSQVRGNEQFF.

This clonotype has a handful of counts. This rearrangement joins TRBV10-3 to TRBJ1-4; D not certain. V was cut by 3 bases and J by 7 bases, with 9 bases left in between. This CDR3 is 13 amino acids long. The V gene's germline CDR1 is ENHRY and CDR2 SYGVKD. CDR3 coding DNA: TGTGCCATCAGTGAAGGGATGCCTGAAAAACTGTTTTTT. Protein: CAISEGMPEKLFF.

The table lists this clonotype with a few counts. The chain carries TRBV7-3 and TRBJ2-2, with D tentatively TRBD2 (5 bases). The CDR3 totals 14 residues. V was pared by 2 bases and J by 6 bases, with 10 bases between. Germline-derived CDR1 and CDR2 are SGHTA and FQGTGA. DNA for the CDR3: TGTGCCAGCAGCTTAGAACTAGTTTCCGGGGAGCTGTTTTTT. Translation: CASSLELVSGELFF.

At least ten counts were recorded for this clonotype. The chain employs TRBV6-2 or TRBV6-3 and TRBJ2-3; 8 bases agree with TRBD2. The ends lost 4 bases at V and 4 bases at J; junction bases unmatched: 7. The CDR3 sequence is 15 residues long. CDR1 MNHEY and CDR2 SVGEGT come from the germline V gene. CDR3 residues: CASSSPGLVADTQYF. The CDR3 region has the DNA TGTGCCAGCAGTTCGCCGGGACTAGTGGCAGATACGCAGTATTTT.

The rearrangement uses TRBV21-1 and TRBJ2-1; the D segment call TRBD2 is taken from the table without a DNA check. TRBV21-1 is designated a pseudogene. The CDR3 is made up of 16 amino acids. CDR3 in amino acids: CASSLQRGTSGGEQFF. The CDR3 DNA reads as TGTGCCAGCAGCCTCCAAAGGGGGACTAGCGGCGGTGAGCAGTTCTTC.

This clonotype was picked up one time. CDR3 amino acids: CASSPRSGGRSNQPQHF. DNA of the CDR3: TGTGCCAGCTCACCACGGTCCGGGGGCCGAAGCAATCAGCCCCAGCATTTT. The chain combines TRBV18 with TRBJ1-5, with D perhaps TRBD1 (6 bases). Germline V gives CDR1 KGHSH, CDR2 LQKENI. Trimming cost V 1 base and J 1 base, with 14 bases left between them. The CDR3 consists of 17 residues.